The clone carrying this TCR beta chain was observed a handful of times. This record belongs to a study of T-cell reconstitution after alpha-beta-depleted transplantation in children. The TCRbeta library incorporated unique molecular identifiers. TCRdb reprocessed the PCR reads with MiXCR, giving one entry per CDR3 protein. The sample lists some 500,000 distinct CDR3 sequences, 32% occurring once. V shed 3 bases and J shed 8 bases, with 13 bases lying between them. This CDR3 is 13 amino acids long. Germline CDR1 GTSNPN, CDR2 SVGIG (reference sequence). V and J are TRBV30 and TRBJ1-4; D is possibly TRBD1 (5 bases). The source was PBMCs from the stem cell graft donor, collected from the stem cell graft. The source of this sequence is a human donor who donated a stem cell graft to a child with aplastic anemia. The CDR3 DNA reads TGTGCCTGGAGCAGGGATGGCGGCGAAAAACTGTTTTTT. Translation gives CAWSRDGGEKLFF.